The clone carrying this T cell receptor (beta chain) was observed many times. Its antigen is unknown. Graves' hyperthyroidism was deemed stable absent ophthalmopathy progression within 18 months. The hyperthyroidism patients had all been newly diagnosed, and their disease duration was under 2 months. Their ages ranged from 18 to 65 years. Exclusion criteria comprised uncontrolled infection, other autoimmune disease, pregnancy or lactation. This sample is drawn from a study of T cells in Graves' hyperthyroidism and ophthalmopathy. From germline, CDR1 is ENHRY and CDR2 SYGVKD. V shed 6 bases and J shed 4 bases, with 13 bases lying between them. The CDR3 sequence is 14 residues long. Study-wide results and limits: Blood samples included most of the expanded thyroid clonotypes exceeding 0.001.

RNA transcripts were the template for amplifying TCR beta CDR3 regions. Researchers ran a first-round RT-PCR on the TCR CDR3 using the HTBI primer set. TCRdb passed the multiplex PCR reads through MiXCR, listing each CDR3 protein once. The sample records around 520,000 distinct CDR3 sequences, approximately 14% being singletons. The sample was blood. The TCR was taken from a woman between 18 and 30 years old with Graves' hyperthyroidism. V usage is TRBV10-3 and J usage is TRBJ1-5; D perhaps matches TRBD1 (5 bases). In nucleotides, the CDR3 is TGTGCCATCAGCTTAAAGGACACAAATCAGCCCCAGCATTTT. Encoded protein: CAISLKDTNQPQHF.